This T cell receptor (beta chain) was captured in a study of T cell responses to AZD1222 COVID-19 vaccine. Measured with immunoSEQ multiplex PCR; TCRdb has only the in-frame clones, and not every one. The sample lists some 150,000 clones; more than 75% were seen once. In regard to this clone: Its antigen is unidentified.

Study results and caveats: Only six people who got AZD1222 tested seropositive at baseline. The donor group comprised mostly white British people and more females; the analysis possibly underestimated clonal diversity.

The CDR3 is 14 amino acids. V lost 2 bases and J lost 8, with 15 bases in between. From germline, CDR1 is KGHSH and CDR2 LQKENI. This clonotype was sampled from an adult who received the AZD1222 COVID-19 vaccine. The source was peripheral blood, collected 28 days after the second AZD1222 dose. The chain combines TRBV18 with TRBJ1-2; D is perhaps TRBD1 (6 bases). CDR3 sequence reads: CASSPTTGPEGYTF. The CDR3 DNA is TGTGCCAGCTCACCAACCACAGGGCCGGAAGGCTACACCTTC.